The following is a T cell receptor beta chain sequence with its context. TCRdb's copy holds only in-frame clones and misses some; the assay was immunoSEQ multiplex PCR. The repertoire has 150,000 to 200,000 clones, 91% of them found once; the top ten carry 1.5%. This sample is part of a study of control samples from healthy donors and cancer patients. Germline CDR1 reads MRHNA; CDR2 reads SNTAGT. The V end was cut by 5 bases, the J end by 4 bases, with 8 bases between. The CDR3 consists of 13 residues. The clonotype comes from a woman aged 30 to 39 in good health. J is TRBJ2-2 and V is TRBV6-4; D is possibly TRBD1 (5 bases). The sample was blood. DNA for the CDR3: TGTGCCAGCAGTCAGGGTACCACCGGGGAGCTGTTTTTT. Amino acids: CASSQGTTGELFF.